This T cell receptor (beta chain) was sequenced for a study of blood T cell repertoires in COVID-19 (dated by TCRdb to between 2020 and 2021). For context, the study as a whole: Collaborator samples came from the United States, Italy and Spain and covered acute and convalescent phases of COVID-19. The material from the prospective study consisted of cDNA or gDNA derived from T cells, B-cell-depleted T cells, or PBMCs. Deeply sampled blood TCRbeta repertoires from subjects exposed to, actively infected with, or recovered from COVID-19 were included in the dataset. A freely available public database, intended as a resource for researchers studying the immune response to SARS-CoV-2, is where the repertoires were released. Samples were obtained from the ongoing ImmuneRACE study (first 160 participants) and from 1,254 subjects provided by 6 global collaborators. A de-identified subject ID, COVID-19 status, age in years and sex were almost always included in the sample metadata. Where HLA class I and class II types were available, the types were taken from metadata supplied by the sample provider, not from assay-based typing.

The immunoSEQ Assay, a bias-controlled multiplex PCR, was used to amplify TCRbeta CDR3 regions from genomic DNA. The study's processing was this. Within the assay, amplification of reference gene primers was used to estimate how many nucleated cells each sample contained. To quantify the absolute abundance of each unique TCRbeta CDR3 rearrangement, sequence reads were collapsed and filtered. Productive Simpson clonality was computed per sample as the square root of Simpson's diversity index over productive rearrangements. What TCRdb holds here is the immuneACCESS table cut down to in-frame rearrangements. Part of the clones is not present; checked against another copy, under half of the missing clones reflect an unresolved V gene, and the others are unexplained. V and J calls and clone size are those listed in that table; D and trimming were worked out from the DNA. A total of over 150,000 clones appear in this sample, about 85% of them only once. The ten largest clones add up to more than 1% of the sample.

The collaborating institutions used their own protocols to collect whole blood in K2EDTA tubes. For TCRbeta analysis, collaborators shipped samples in one of three forms: frozen whole blood, isolated PBMCs, or DNA extracted from either of those sample types. About this clone: The clone's antigen remains unknown. Base-call qualities are not available, and no considerably larger clone is one nucleotide away.

The CDR3 numbers 15 residues from cysteine through phenylalanine. Solely the CDR3 DNA is kept, with 45 bases framed from the first base. CDR1 KGHSH and CDR2 LQKENI are derived from the germline V gene. V lost 3 bases and J lost 5 bases; the stretch between them is 16 bases long. Paper-wide results and their limitations: The quantity of clinical and demographic metadata differed by source and by participant and was supplied without curation.

The material sequenced was peripheral blood. The source of this sequence is a man in his forties or fifties with acute or convalescent COVID-19. Rearrangement joined TRBV18 to TRBJ2-5, with a weak D call of TRBD2 (6 bases match). The nucleotide sequence reads TGTGCCAGCTCACCCGACCAGCGGGCTGGGGAGACCCAGTACTTC. Protein translation: CASSPDQRAGETQYF.